This TCR beta chain was sequenced for a study of breast tumors, draining lymph nodes, adjacent tissues (dated by TCRdb to about 2016). Notes on the research overall: TCR beta repertoires were compared across tumor, adjacent nontumor tissue and axillary lymph nodes obtained from breast cancer patients. In human breast cancer, the study set out to evaluate how tumor, surrounding tissue and draining lymph node repertoires relate to one another and whether T cells may move between these sites.

The lymph node samples were taken from the axillary draining lymph nodes of breast cancer patients. There are many counts of this clonotype. This clone's antigen is unknown. Within one base of it there is no much larger clone, and no base qualities were kept. Study-wide conclusions, independent of this receptor: The data were considered consistent with most tumor T cells being derived from the lymph node and subsequently expanding within tumor tissue. Tumors showed preferential V and J gene usage, and their T-cell repertoire diversity fell below that of lymph nodes yet above that of nontumor tissue. In luminal-like breast cancer, tumor and nontumor tissue repertoires resembled each other significantly more than in basal-like breast cancer. The conclusion that tumor T cells originate in lymph nodes was presented as consistent with a hypothesis rather than as directly demonstrated.

The reads were generated on an Illumina HiSeq 2000. Multiplex PCR amplification was used to generate the TCR beta chain libraries. The amplified TCR beta chain products were analyzed by high-throughput sequencing. The public reads were reprocessed in TCRdb via fastp at Q25 and MiXCR, keeping in-frame beta chains. Every distinct CDR3 protein forms one entry, paired with its most common genes and DNA. The sample table holds fewer than 250,000 distinct CDR3 sequences, of which 32% were seen once. The ten largest clones represent over 1.1% of the sample. This TCR came from a female donor with breast cancer. Some clones in this sample may be carry-over from other donors' samples. Sequencing input: axillary lymph node tissue.

The CDR3 in this case is CASSLGLAGGNEQFF. The DNA reads TGTGCCAGCAGCCTAGGACTAGCGGGAGGCAATGAGCAGTTCTTC. The chain is assembled from TRBV7-2 and TRBJ2-1; 14 bases in the middle match TRBD2. CDR1 SGHTA and CDR2 FQGNSA were looked up in the germline V gene. From cysteine to phenylalanine, the CDR3 is 15 amino acids long. Solely the CDR3 DNA is kept, with 45 bases framed from the first base. Trimming removed 5 bases from V and 6 bases from J; the gene matches leave 3 bases unexplained.